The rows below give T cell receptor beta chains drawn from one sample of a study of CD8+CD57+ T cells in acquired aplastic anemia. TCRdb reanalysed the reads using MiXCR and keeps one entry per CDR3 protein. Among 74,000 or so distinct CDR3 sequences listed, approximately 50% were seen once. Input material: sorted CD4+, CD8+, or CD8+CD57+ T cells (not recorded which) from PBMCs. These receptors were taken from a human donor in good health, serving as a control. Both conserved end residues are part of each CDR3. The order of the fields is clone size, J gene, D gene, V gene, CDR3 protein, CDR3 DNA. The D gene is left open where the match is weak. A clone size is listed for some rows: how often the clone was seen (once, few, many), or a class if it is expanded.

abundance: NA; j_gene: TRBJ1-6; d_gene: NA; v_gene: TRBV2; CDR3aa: CASSVLPGGSPLHF; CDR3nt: TGTGCCAGCAGCGTCCTGCCAGGAGGTTCACCCCTCCACTTT
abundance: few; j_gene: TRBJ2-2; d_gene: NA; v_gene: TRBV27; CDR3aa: CASSFMAGKLFF; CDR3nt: TGTGCCAGCAGTTTTATGGCCGGGAAGCTGTTTTTT
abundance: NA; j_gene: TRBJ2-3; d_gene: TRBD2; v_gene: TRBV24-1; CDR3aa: CATTGTSGRADTQYF; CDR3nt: TGTGCCACGACCGGGACTAGCGGGAGGGCGGATACGCAGTATTTT
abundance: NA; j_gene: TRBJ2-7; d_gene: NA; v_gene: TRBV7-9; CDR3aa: CASSGNYEQYF; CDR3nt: TGTGCCAGCAGCGGAAACTACGAGCAGTACTTC
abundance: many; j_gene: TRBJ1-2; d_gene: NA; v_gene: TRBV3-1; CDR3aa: CASSQFSAIGSRGYTF; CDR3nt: TGTGCCAGCAGCCAATTTTCAGCAATCGGCTCTCGTGGCTACACCTTC
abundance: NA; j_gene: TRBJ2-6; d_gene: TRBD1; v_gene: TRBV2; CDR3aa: CASRQGSGANVLTF; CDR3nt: TGTGCCAGCAGACAGGGGTCCGGGGCCAACGTCCTGACTTTC
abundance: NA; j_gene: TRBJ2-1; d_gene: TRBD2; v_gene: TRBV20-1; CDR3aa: CSARGLADYNEQFF; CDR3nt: TGCAGTGCGAGAGGACTAGCGGACTACAATGAGCAGTTCTTC
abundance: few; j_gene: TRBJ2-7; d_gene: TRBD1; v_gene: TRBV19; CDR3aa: CASSSNPGQPYYEQYF; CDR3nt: TGTGCCAGTAGTAGCAATCCGGGACAGCCTTATTACGAGCAGTACTTC
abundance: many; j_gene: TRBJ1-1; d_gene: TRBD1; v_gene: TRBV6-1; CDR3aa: CASSRTGRAEAFF; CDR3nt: TGTGCCAGCAGCCGGACAGGGCGGGCTGAAGCTTTCTTT
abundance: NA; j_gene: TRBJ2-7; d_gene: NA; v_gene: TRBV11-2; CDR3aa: CASSLEGLASSYEQYF; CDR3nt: TGTGCCAGCAGCTTAGAGGGGCTGGCGAGCTCCTACGAGCAGTACTTC
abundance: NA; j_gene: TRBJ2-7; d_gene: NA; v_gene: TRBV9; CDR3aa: CASSEGGRTSYSYEQYF; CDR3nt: TGTGCCAGCAGCGAGGGTGGCAGAACCAGCTATTCCTACGAGCAGTACTTC
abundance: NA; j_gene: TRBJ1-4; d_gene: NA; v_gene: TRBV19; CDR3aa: CAVGGGNEKLFF; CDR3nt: TGTGCCGTCGGTGGGGGAAATGAAAAACTGTTTTTT
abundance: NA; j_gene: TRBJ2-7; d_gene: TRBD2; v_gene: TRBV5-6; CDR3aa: CASSSSGSSYEQYF; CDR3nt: TGTGCCAGCAGCTCTAGCGGGAGTTCCTACGAGCAGTACTTC
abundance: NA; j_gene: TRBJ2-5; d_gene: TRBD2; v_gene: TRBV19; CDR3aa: CASSTGLAGGAETQYF; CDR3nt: TGTGCCAGTAGTACCGGACTAGCGGGAGGGGCGGAGACCCAGTACTTC
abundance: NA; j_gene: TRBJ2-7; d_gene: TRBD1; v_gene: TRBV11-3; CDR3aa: CASSRDRGHQEQYF; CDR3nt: TGTGCCAGCAGCCGGGACAGGGGGCATCAAGAGCAGTACTTC
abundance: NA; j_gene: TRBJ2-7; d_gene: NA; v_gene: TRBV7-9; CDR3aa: CASSLGRVGHEQYF; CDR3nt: TGTGCCAGCAGCTTAGGCAGGGTGGGGCACGAGCAGTACTTC
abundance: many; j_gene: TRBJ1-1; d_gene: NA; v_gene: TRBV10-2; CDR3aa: CASSESYGTRDEAFF; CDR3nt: TGCGCCAGCAGTGAGTCTTACGGGACTAGAGATGAAGCTTTCTTT
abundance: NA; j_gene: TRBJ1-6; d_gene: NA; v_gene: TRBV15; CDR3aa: CATSNGKTYSPLHF; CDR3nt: TGTGCCACCAGCAACGGGAAGACGTATTCACCCCTCCACTTT
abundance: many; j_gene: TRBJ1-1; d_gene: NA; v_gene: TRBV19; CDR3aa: CASSIAGPSAEAFF; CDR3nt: TGTGCCAGTAGTATAGCGGGACCCTCCGCTGAAGCTTTCTTT
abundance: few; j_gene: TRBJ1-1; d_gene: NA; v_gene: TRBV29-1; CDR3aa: CSAKSQRGEAFF; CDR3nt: TGCAGCGCCAAAAGTCAGAGGGGCGAAGCTTTCTTT
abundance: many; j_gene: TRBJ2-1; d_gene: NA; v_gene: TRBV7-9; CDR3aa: CASSSTDVSFF; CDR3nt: TGTGCCAGCAGCTCGACAGACGTCTCGTTCTTC
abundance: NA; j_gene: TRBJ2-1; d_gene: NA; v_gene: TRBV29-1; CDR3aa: CSVETLSYNEQFF; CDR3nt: TGCAGCGTTGAAACCCTCTCCTACAATGAGCAGTTCTTC
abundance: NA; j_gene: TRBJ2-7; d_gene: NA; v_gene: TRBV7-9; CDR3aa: CASKSGNSYEQYF; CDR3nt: TGTGCCAGCAAATCCGGGAACTCCTACGAGCAGTACTTC
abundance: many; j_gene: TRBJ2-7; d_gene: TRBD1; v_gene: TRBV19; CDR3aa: CASSPGQGTYEQYF; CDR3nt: TGTGCCAGTAGTCCGGGACAGGGAACCTACGAGCAGTACTTC
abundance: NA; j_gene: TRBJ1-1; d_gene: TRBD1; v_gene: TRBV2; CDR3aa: CASNNRGQTEAFF; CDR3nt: TGTGCCAGCAACAACAGGGGGCAGACTGAAGCTTTCTTT
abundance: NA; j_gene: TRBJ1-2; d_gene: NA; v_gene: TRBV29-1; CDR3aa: CSVKDGYGYTF; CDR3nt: TGCAGCGTCAAGGATGGCTATGGCTACACCTTC
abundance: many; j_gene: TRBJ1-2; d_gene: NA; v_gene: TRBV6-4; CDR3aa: CASSDSGEGVSGYTF; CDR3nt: TGTGCCAGCAGTGACAGCGGGGAGGGCGTAAGTGGCTACACCTTC
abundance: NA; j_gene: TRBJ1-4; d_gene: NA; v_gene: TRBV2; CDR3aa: CASSPNRVPNEKLFF; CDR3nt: TGTGCCAGCAGTCCGAACAGGGTACCTAATGAAAAACTGTTTTTT
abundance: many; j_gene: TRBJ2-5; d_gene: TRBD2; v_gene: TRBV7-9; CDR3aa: CASSLVGLAGKQETQYF; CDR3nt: TGTGCCAGCAGCTTAGTGGGACTAGCGGGGAAGCAAGAGACCCAGTACTTC
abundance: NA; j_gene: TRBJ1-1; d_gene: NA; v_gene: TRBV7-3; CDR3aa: CASSLTEDTEAFF; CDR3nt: TGTGCCAGCAGCTTAACTGAGGACACTGAAGCTTTCTTT
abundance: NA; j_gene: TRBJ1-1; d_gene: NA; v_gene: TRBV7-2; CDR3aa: CASSLEGGTTEAFF; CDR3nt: TGTGCCAGCAGCTTAGAGGGTGGAACAACTGAAGCTTTCTTT
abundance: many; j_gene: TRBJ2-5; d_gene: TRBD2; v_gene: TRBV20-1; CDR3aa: CSARDGREYQETQYF; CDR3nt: TGCAGTGCTAGAGACGGGCGGGAGTACCAAGAGACCCAGTACTTC
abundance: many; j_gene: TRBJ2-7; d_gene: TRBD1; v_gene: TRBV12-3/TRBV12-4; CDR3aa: CASSFVLTGGSYEQYF; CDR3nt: TGTGCCAGCAGTTTCGTTCTGACAGGGGGCTCCTACGAGCAGTACTTC
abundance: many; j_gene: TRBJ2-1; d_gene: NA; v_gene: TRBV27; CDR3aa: CASSRTSMSYNEQFF; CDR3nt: TGTGCCAGCAGCCGGACAAGTATGTCCTACAATGAGCAGTTCTTC
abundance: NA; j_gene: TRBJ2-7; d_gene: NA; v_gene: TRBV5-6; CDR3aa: CASSLNLDSYEQYF; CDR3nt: TGTGCCAGCAGCTTGAACCTCGACTCCTACGAGCAGTACTTC
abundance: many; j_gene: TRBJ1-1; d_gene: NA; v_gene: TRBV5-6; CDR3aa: CASSSIRATEAFF; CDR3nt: TGTGCCAGCAGCTCCATAAGGGCCACTGAAGCTTTCTTT
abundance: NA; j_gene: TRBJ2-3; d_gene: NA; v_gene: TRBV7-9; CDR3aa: CASGNEVTQYF; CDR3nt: TGTGCCAGTGGGAATGAGGTTACGCAGTATTTT
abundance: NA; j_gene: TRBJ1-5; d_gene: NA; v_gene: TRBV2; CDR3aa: CASSVFDRQSQPQHF; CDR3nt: TGTGCCAGCAGTGTTTTTGACAGACAGAGTCAGCCCCAGCATTTT
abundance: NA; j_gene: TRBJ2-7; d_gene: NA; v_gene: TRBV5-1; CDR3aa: CASSLYRDNEQYF; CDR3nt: TGCGCCAGCAGCTTATACAGGGATAACGAGCAGTACTTC
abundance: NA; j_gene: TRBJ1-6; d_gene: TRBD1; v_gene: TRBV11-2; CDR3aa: CASSFSEVGTGSPLHF; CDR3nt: TGTGCCAGCAGCTTCAGCGAGGTGGGGACAGGTTCACCCCTCCACTTT
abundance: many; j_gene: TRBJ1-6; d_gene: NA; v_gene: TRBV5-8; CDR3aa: CASSFQGNSPLHF; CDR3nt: TGTGCCAGCAGCTTTCAGGGAAATTCACCCCTCCACTTT
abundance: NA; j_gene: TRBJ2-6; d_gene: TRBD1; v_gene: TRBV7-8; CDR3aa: CASSFRDRGSGANVLTF; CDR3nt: TGTGCCAGCAGCTTTAGGGACAGGGGATCTGGGGCCAACGTCCTGACTTTC
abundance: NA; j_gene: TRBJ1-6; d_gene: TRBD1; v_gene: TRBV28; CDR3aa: CASKGTGGAGSPLHF; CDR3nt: TGTGCCAGCAAGGGGACAGGGGGCGCGGGTTCACCCCTCCACTTT
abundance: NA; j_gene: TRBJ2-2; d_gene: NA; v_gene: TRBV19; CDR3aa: CASSIEGVADTGELFF; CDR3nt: TGTGCCAGTAGCATAGAAGGCGTAGCGGACACCGGGGAGCTGTTTTTT
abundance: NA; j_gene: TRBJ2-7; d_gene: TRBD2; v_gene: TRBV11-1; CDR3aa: CASSLAGLAEPYEQYF; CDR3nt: TGTGCCAGCAGCTTAGCCGGACTAGCGGAACCCTACGAGCAGTACTTC
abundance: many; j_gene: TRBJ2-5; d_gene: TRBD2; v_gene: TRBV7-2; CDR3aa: CASSLARLAVETQYF; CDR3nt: TGTGCCAGCAGCTTAGCGCGACTAGCGGTCGAGACCCAGTACTTC
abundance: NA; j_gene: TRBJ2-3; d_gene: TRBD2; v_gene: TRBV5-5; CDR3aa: CASSKGLAGGDTQYF; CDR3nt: TGTGCCAGCAGCAAGGGACTAGCGGGGGGAGATACGCAGTATTTT
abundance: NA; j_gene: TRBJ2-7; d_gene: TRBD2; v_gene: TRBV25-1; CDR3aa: CASSQGPWTSGGYGAYEQYF; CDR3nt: TGTGCCAGCAGCCAGGGACCGTGGACTAGCGGGGGGTACGGGGCCTACGAGCAGTACTTC
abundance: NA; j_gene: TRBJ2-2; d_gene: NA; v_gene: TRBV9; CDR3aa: CASSPTNTGELFF; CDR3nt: TGTGCCAGCAGTCCCACGAACACCGGGGAGCTGTTTTTT
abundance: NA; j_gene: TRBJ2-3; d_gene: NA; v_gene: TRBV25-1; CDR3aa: CASSEGYGAAQYF; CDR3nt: TGTGCCAGCAGTGAGGGGTATGGAGCTGCGCAGTATTTT
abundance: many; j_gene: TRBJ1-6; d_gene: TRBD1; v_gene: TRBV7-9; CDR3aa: CASSWRDREDNSPLHF; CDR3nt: TGTGCCAGCAGCTGGAGGGACAGGGAAGATAATTCACCCCTCCACTTT
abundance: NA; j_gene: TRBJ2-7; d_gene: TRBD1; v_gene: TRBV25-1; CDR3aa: CASSDPGGQGYEQYF; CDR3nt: TGTGCCAGCAGTGACCCCGGTGGACAGGGCTACGAGCAGTACTTC
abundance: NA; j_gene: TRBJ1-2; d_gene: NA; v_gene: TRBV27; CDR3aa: CASSPGGGYTF; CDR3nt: TGTGCCAGCAGCCCCGGGGGTGGCTACACCTTC
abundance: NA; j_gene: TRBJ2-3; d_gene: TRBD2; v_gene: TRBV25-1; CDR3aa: CASSEGVGTSTNDNTDTQYF; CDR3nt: TGTGCCAGCAGTGAAGGGGTAGGGACTAGCACCAATGACAACACAGATACGCAGTATTTT
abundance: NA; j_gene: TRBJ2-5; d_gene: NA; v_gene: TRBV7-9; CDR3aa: CASSFFSSGATQYF; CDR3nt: TGTGCCAGCAGCTTTTTTAGCTCTGGGGCGACCCAGTACTTC
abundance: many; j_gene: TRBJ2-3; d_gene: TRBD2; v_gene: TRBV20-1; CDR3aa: CSARDDPGLAGLTDTQYF; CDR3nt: TGCAGTGCTAGAGATGACCCAGGACTAGCGGGACTCACAGATACGCAGTATTTT
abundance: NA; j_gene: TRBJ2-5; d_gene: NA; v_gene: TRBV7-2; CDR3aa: CASSLSGGVAETQYF; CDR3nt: TGTGCCAGCAGCCTTTCAGGCGGGGTAGCAGAGACCCAGTACTTC
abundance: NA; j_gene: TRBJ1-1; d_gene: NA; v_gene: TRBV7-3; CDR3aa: CASSLGRGGTEAFF; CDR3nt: TGTGCCAGCAGCTTGGGCAGGGGTGGGACTGAAGCTTTCTTT
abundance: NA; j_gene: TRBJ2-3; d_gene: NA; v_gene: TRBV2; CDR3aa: CASSEDPSGTGSDTQYF; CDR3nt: TGTGCCAGCAGTGAAGACCCTAGCGGGACAGGGTCCGATACGCAGTATTTT